The next 5 T cell receptor beta chains were all read from a single sample in a study of blood T cell repertoires in COVID-19. Measured with immunoSEQ multiplex PCR; TCRdb has only the in-frame clones, and not every one. The sample carries around 170,000 clones, approximately 83% recorded once. The material sequenced was peripheral blood. The receptor set was obtained from a human donor in a cohort sampled during active COVID-19.

This chain uses TRBV4-3 with TRBJ1-5, with D unresolved. Trimming removed 1 base from V and 2 bases from J, with 9 bases in between. Germline V lookup: CDR1 LGHNA, CDR2 YSLEER. The CDR3 contains 15 residues. CDR3 in amino acids: CASSQGHQGNQPQHF. CDR3 coding DNA: TGCGCCAGCAGCCAAGGGCACCAGGGCAATCAGCCCCAGCATTTT.

The rearrangement uses TRBV6-5 and TRBJ2-4; TRBD1 agrees at 7 bases. The CDR3 is 15 amino acids. Germline CDR1 and CDR2: MNHEY and SVGAGI. Losses at the gene ends were 0 bases for V and 5 bases for J; bases not matched to a gene: 4. CDR3 protein: CASSYSTGSQNIQYF. As DNA, the CDR3 is TGTGCCAGCAGTTACTCGACAGGGAGCCAAAACATTCAGTACTTC.

J is TRBJ2-1 and V is TRBV5-4; 11 positions agree with TRBD2. Germline assignment: CDR1 SGHNT and CDR2 YYREEE (reference sequence). CDR3 length equals 16 residues. The junction had 6 bases not matched to a gene; V was cut back by 3 bases and J by 4 bases. CDR3 protein: CASSSPTSGAYNEQFF. The CDR3 nucleotides read TGTGCCAGCAGCTCGCCGACTAGCGGGGCTTACAATGAGCAGTTCTTC.

The chain is built from TRBV6-7 and TRBJ2-7, with TRBD2 as a possible D gene (5 bases). TRBV6-7 falls under the ORF class, with uncertain function. Trimming stripped 0 bases from V and 0 bases from J, with 15 bases between. The CDR3 totals 17 residues. CDR3 DNA sequence: TGTGCCAGCAGTTACTCCACTTTAGGGAGAATCTCCTACGAGCAGTACTTC. Translating gives CASSYSTLGRISYEQYF.

The chain is built from TRBV18 and TRBJ1-1; perhaps TRBD1 as D (5 bases). The V end was cut by 3 bases, the J end by 7 bases, with 15 bases between. Looked up from germline, CDR1 is KGHSH and CDR2 is LQKENI. The length of the CDR3 is 14 residues. CDR3 nucleotide sequence: TGTGCCAGCTCACCGGTGGGGGAGGGTATTGAAGCTTTCTTT. Its protein product is CASSPVGEGIEAFF. Full variable domain (missing parts from reference TRBV18 and TRBJ1-1): NAGVMQNPRHLVRRRGQEARLRCSPMKGHSHVYWYRQLPEEGLKFMVYLQKENIIDESGMPKERFSAEFPKEGPSILRIQQVVRGDSAAYFCASSPVGEGIEAFFGQGTRLTVV.